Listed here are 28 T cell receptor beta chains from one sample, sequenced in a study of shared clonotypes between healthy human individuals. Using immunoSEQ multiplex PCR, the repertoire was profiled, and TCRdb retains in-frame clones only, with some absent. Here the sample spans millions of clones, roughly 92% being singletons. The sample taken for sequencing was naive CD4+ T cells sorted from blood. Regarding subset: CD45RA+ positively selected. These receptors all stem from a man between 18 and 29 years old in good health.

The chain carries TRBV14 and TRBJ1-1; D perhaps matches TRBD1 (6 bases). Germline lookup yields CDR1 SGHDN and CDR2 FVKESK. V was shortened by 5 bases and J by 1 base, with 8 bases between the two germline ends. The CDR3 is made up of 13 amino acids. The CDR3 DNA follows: TGTGCCAGCAGCAGGACAGAGAACACTGAAGCTTTCTTT. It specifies CASSRTENTEAFF.

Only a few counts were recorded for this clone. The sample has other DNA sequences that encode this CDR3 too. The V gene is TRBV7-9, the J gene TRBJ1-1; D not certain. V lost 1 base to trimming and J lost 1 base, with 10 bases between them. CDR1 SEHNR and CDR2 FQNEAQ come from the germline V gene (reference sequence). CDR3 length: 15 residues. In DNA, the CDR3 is TGTGCCAGCAGCTTAGAAGCAGGTAGGAACACTGAAGCTTTCTTT. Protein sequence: CASSLEAGRNTEAFF. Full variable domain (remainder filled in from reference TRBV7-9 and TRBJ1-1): DTGVSQNPRHKITKRGQNVTFRCDPISEHNRLYWYRQTLGQGPEFLTYFQNEAQLEKSRLLSDRFSAERPKGSFSTLEIQRTEQGDSAMYLCASSLEAGRNTEAFFGQGTRLTVV.

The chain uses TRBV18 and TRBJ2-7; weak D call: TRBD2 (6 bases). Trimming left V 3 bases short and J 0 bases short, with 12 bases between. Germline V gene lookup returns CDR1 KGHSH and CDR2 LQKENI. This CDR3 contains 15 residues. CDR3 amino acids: CASSPGGVSSYEQYF. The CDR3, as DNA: TGTGCCAGCTCACCGGGCGGGGTTAGCTCCTACGAGCAGTACTTC.

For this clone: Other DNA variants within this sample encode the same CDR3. The CDR3 DNA sequence: TGTGCCAGCTCACCACCCCCAGTGGGCTCTGGAAACACCATATATTTT. This translates into CASSPPPVGSGNTIYF. The chain uses TRBV18 and TRBJ1-3; D is unclear. The CDR3 has 16 residues. The germline V gene encodes CDR1 KGHSH and CDR2 LQKENI. V lost 0 bases to trimming and J lost 0 bases, with 9 bases between them.

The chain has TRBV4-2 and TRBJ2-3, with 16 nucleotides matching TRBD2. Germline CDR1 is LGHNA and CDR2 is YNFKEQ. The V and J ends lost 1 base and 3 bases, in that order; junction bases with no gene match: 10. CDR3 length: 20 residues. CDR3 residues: CASSQAAGTSGGARTDTQYF. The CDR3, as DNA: TGTGCCAGCAGCCAAGCAGCCGGGACTAGCGGGGGGGCCAGGACAGATACGCAGTATTTT.

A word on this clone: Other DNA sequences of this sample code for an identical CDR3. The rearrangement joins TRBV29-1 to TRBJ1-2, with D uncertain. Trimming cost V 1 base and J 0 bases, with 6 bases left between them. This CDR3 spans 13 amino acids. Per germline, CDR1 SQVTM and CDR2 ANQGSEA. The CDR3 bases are TGCAGCGTTGAAGGGGCCGCTAACTATGGCTACACCTTC. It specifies CSVEGAANYGYTF.

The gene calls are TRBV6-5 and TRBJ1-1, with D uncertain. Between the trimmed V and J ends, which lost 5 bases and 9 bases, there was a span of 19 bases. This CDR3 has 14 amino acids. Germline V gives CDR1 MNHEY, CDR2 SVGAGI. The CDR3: CASSATEAQAQAFF. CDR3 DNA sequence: TGTGCCAGCAGTGCGACGGAGGCTCAAGCACAAGCTTTCTTT.

As DNA, the CDR3 is TGCGCCAGCAGCTTGGTGGACAGGGCCGGGGAGCTGTTTTTT. It is translated as CASSLVDRAGELFF. V is TRBV5-1 and J is TRBJ2-2; 8 bases agree with TRBD1. Germline V gene sequence: CDR1 SGHRS, CDR2 YFSETQ. V gave up 0 bases and J gave up 6 bases; unmatched junction bases: 1. The CDR3 is 14 residues long.

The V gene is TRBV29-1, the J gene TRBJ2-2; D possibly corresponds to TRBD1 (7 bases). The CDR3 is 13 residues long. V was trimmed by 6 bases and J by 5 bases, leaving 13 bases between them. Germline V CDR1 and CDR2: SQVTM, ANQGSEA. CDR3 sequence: CSVTRGETGELFF. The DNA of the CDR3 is TGCAGCGTGACCAGGGGGGAAACCGGGGAGCTGTTTTTT.

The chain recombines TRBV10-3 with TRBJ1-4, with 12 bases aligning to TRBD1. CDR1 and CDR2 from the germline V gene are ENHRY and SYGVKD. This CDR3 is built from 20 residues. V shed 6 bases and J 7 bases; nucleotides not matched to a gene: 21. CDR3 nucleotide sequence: TGTGCCATCAGCCAACTGAATGGGGACAGGGGGCGAAATAGCGGTGAAAAACTGTTTTTT. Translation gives CAISQLNGDRGRNSGEKLFF.

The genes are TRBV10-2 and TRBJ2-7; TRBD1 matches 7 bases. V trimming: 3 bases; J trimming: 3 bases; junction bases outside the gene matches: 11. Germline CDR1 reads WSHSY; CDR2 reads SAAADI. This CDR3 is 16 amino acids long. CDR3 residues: CASSDIIRDRHYEQYF. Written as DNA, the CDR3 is TGCGCCAGCAGTGATATTATCCGGGACAGACACTACGAGCAGTACTTC.

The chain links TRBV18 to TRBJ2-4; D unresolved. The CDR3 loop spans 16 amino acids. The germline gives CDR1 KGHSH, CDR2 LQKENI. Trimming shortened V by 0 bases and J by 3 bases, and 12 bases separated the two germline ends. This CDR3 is CASSPPSPGDKNIQYF. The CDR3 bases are TGTGCCAGCTCACCACCATCGCCGGGTGACAAAAACATTCAGTACTTC.

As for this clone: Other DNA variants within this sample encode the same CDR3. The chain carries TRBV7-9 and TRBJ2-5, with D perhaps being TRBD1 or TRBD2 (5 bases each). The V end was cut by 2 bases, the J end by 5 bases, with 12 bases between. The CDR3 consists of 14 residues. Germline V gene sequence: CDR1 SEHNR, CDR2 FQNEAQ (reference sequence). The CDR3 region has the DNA TGTGCCAGCAGCTTAAGGACCGAGGGGGAGACCCAGTACTTC. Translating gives CASSLRTEGETQYF.

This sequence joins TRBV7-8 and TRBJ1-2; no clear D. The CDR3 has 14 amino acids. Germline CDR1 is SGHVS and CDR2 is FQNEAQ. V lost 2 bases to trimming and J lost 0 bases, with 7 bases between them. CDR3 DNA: TGTGCCAGCAGCTTATTAGGTACTAACTATGGCTACACCTTC. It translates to CASSLLGTNYGYTF.

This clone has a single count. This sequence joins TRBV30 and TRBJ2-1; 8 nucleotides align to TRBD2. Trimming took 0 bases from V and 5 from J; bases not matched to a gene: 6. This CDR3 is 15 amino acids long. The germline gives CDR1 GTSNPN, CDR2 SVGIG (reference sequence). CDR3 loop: CAWSVIIGRDNEQFF. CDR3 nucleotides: TGTGCCTGGAGTGTAATAATCGGGAGGGACAATGAGCAGTTCTTC. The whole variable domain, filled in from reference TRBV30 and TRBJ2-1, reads SQTIHQWPATLVQPVGSPLSLECTVEGTSNPNLYWYRQAAGRGLQLLFYSVGIGQISSEVPQNLSASRPQDRQFILSSKKLLLSDSGFYLCAWSVIIGRDNEQFFGPGTRLTVL.

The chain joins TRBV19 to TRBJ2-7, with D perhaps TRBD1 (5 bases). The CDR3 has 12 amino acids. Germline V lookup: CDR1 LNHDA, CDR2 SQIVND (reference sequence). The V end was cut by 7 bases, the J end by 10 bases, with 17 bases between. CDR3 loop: CASKDKGARQYF. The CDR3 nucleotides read TGTGCCAGTAAAGACAAAGGGGCCCGACAGTACTTC.

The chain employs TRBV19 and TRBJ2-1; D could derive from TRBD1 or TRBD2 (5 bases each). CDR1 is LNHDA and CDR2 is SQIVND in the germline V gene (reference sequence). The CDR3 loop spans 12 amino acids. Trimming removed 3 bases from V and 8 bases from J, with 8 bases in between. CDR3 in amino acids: CASSMGPYEQFF. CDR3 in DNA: TGTGCCAGTAGTATGGGACCCTATGAGCAGTTCTTC. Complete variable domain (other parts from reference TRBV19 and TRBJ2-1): DGGITQSPKYLFRKEGQNVTLSCEQNLNHDAMYWYRQDPGQGLRLIYYSQIVNDFQKGDIAEGYSVSREKKESFPLTVTSAQKNPTAFYLCASSMGPYEQFFGPGTRLTVL.

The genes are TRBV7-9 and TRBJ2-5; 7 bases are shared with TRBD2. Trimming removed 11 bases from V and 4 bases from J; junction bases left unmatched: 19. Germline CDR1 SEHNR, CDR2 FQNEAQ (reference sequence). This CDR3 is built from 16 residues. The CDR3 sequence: CAGGTLGRGYGETQYF. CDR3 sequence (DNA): TGTGCCGGCGGCACCTTGGGGCGGGGGTACGGAGAGACCCAGTACTTC.

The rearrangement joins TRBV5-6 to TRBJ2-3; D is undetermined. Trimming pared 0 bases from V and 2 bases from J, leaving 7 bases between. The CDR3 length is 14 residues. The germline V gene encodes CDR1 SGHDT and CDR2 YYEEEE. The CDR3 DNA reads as TGTGCCAGCAGCTTGGAGCGACCCACAGATACGCAGTATTTT. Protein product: CASSLERPTDTQYF.

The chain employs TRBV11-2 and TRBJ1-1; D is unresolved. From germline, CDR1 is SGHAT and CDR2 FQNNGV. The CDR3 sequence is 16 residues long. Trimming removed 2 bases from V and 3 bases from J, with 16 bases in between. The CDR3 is CASSLFSSGVHTEAFF. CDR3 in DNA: TGTGCCAGCAGCTTATTTAGTAGCGGCGTTCACACTGAAGCTTTCTTT.

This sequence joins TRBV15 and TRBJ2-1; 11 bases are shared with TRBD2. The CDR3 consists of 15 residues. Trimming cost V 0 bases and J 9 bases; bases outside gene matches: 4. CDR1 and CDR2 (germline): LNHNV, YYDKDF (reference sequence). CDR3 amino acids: CATSRELAGVSEQFF. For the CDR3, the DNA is TGTGCCACCAGCAGAGAACTAGCGGGAGTATCTGAGCAGTTCTTC. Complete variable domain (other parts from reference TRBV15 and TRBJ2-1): DAMVIQNPRYQVTQFGKPVTLSCSQTLNHNVMYWYQQKSSQAPKLLFHYYDKDFNNEADTPDNFQSRRPNTSFCFLDIRSPGLGDTAMYLCATSRELAGVSEQFFGPGTRLTVL.

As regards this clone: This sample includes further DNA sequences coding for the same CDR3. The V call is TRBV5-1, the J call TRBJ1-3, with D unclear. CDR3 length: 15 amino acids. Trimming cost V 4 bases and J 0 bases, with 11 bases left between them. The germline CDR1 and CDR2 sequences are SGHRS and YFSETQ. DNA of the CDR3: TGCGCCAGCAGCCCCCCGGGGTCCTCTGGAAACACCATATATTTT. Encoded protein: CASSPPGSSGNTIYF.

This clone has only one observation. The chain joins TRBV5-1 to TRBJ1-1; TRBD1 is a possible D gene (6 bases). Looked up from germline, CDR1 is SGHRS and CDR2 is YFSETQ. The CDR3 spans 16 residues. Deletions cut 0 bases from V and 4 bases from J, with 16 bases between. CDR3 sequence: CASSLAGTPVGTEAFF. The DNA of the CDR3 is TGCGCCAGCAGCTTGGCCGGGACACCTGTGGGCACTGAAGCTTTCTTT.

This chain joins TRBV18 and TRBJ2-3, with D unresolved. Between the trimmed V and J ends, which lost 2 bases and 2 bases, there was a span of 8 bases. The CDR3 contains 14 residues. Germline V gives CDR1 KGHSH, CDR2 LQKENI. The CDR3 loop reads CASSPLPITDTQYF. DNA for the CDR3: TGTGCCAGCTCACCATTACCAATCACAGATACGCAGTATTTT.

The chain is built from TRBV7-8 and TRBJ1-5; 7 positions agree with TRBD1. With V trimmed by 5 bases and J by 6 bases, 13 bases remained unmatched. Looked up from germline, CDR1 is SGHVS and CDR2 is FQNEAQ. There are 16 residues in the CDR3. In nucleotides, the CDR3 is TGTGCCAGCAGCGGCCCGCGCAGGGGGGGAGGTCAGCCCCAGCATTTT. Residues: CASSGPRRGGGQPQHF.

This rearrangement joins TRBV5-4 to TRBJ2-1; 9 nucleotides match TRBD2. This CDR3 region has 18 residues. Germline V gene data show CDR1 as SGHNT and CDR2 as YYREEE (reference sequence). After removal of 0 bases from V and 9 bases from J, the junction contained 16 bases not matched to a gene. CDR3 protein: CASSLVSSGILLHGEQFF. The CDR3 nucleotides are TGTGCCAGCAGCTTGGTGTCTAGCGGGATACTCCTACATGGTGAGCAGTTCTTC.

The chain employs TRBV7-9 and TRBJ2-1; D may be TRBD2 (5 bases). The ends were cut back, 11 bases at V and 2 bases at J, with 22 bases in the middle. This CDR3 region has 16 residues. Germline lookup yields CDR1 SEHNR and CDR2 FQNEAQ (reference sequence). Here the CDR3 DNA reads TGTGCCTCAGCACCCTCCCGGAGGCGACCCTACAATGAGCAGTTCTTC. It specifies CASAPSRRRPYNEQFF.

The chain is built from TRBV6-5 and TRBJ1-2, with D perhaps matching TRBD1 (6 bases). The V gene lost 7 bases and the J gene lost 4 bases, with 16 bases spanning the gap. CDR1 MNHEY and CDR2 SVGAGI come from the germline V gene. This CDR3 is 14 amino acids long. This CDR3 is CASTRGGGGYGYTF. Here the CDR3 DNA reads TGTGCCAGCACTCGCGGGGGCGGTGGCTATGGCTACACCTTC.